What follows are 4 T cell receptor beta chains derived from one specimen sequenced in a study of radiotherapy plus CTLA-4 blockade in lung cancer. Method: immunoSEQ multiplex PCR; TCRdb's copy keeps in-frame clones and lacks some. The sample consists of 81,000 or so clones, around 84% of them appearing once. The material sequenced was peripheral blood, taken from a patient treated with radiotherapy plus ipilimumab. The origin of the receptors is a human donor with non-small cell lung cancer who had stable disease on radiotherapy plus ipilimumab.

The chain uses TRBV5-1 and TRBJ1-2, with D tentatively TRBD1 (6 bases). The germline V and J ends were trimmed by 4 bases and 2 bases, with 12 bases remaining between them. This CDR3 is 14 amino acids long. Germline assignment: CDR1 SGHRS and CDR2 YFSETQ. The CDR3 region has the DNA TGCGCCAGCAGCCCCGGACAGACGAACTATGGCTACACCTTC. Translation gives CASSPGQTNYGYTF. The full variable domain, its missing parts supplied by reference TRBV5-1 and TRBJ1-2, is KAGVTQTPRYLIKTRGQQVTLSCSPISGHRSVSWYQQTPGQGLQFLFEYFSETQRNKGNFPGRFSGRQFSNSRSEMNVSTLELGDSALYLCASSPGQTNYGYTFGSGTRLTVV.

This clone was counted a few times. The chain employs TRBV6-1 and TRBJ1-5, with D possibly TRBD1 on 6 matching bases. The CDR3 is 15 residues long. With 2 bases removed from V and 5 bases from J, the gap between germline ends came to 13 bases. Germline V gene sequence: CDR1 MNHNS, CDR2 SASEGT. CDR3 loop: CASSERGGPDQPQHF. CDR3 DNA: TGTGCCAGCAGTGAACGTGGGGGGCCGGATCAGCCCCAGCATTTT.

The chain links TRBV5-1 to TRBJ1-5; 7 nucleotides line up with TRBD1. CDR1 and CDR2 (germline): SGHRS, YFSETQ. This CDR3 has 15 residues. Losses at the gene ends were 0 bases for V and 5 bases for J; bases not matched to a gene: 5. The CDR3 here is CASSLEDRRYQPQHF. The CDR3 coding sequence is TGCGCCAGCAGCTTGGAGGACAGGAGATATCAGCCCCAGCATTTT.

The chain recombines TRBV7-6 with TRBJ2-2, with D unclear. V was cut by 5 bases and J by 6 bases, with 10 bases left in between. The CDR3 length is 13 residues. Germline loops: CDR1 SGHVS, CDR2 FNYEAQ. CDR3 nucleotides: TGTGCCAGCAGCCCTAGGGAATCCGGGGAGCTGTTTTTT. It specifies CASSPRESGELFF.